A single sample is the source of the 5 T cell receptor beta chains below, sequenced in a study of graft-versus-host responses after intestinal transplantation. These receptors have no identified antigens. The method was immunoSEQ multiplex PCR; TCRdb's version includes in-frame clones alone and lacks a portion of them. The data show fewer than 80,000 clones, with 90% to 95% seen just once and roughly 1.6% held by the top ten. The specimen comprised unstimulated CD8+ T cells sorted from spleen or lymph node cells, sampled before transplant. These receptor sequences come from a human donor who was the organ donor for an intestinal transplant.

The chain has TRBV15 and TRBJ2-3, with D maybe TRBD1 (6 bases). Germline V CDR1 and CDR2: LNHNV, YYDKDF (reference sequence). Trimming took off 4 bases at V and 2 bases at J, with 19 bases between the two ends. CDR3 length equals 17 residues. CDR3 DNA: TGTGCCACCAGCACCGGGACATTCCCCTCTGTCACAGATACGCAGTATTTT. Translated, it gives CATSTGTFPSVTDTQYF.

J is TRBJ2-5 and V is TRBV4-1; 14 bases align to TRBD2. Germline CDR1 and CDR2: MGHRA and YSYEKL. Trimming at V came to 0 bases and at J to 4 bases, leaving 10 bases not matched to a gene. The CDR3 extends over 19 amino acids. The CDR3 region is CASSQDKGLAGEKGETQYF. The CDR3 nucleotides read TGCGCCAGCAGCCAAGATAAGGGACTAGCGGGAGAAAAGGGAGAGACCCAGTACTTC.

CDR3 sequence reads: CASSYPDTENNEQFF. In DNA, the CDR3 is TGTGCCAGCAGTTACCCGGACACGGAGAACAATGAGCAGTTCTTC. This chain links TRBV6-5 with TRBJ2-1, with D possibly TRBD1 on 5 matching bases. The CDR3 covers 15 residues. The germline V and J ends were trimmed by 2 bases and 5 bases, with 13 bases remaining between them. The germline gives CDR1 MNHEY, CDR2 SVGAGI.

This clone showed up just a few times. V gene TRBV30 combines with J gene TRBJ1-1; D not resolved. Germline-derived CDR1 and CDR2 are GTSNPN and SVGIG (reference sequence). CDR3 length equals 12 residues. With 0 bases removed from V and 6 bases from J, the gap between germline ends came to 8 bases. The CDR3 coding sequence is TGTGCCTGGAGTGTCGGTATCGCTGAAGCTTTCTTT. It is translated as CAWSVGIAEAFF.

The chain couples TRBV5-1 to TRBJ2-1; 11 positions match TRBD2. V dropped 0 bases and J dropped 4; count of bases not matched to a gene: 6. Germline V gene lookup returns CDR1 SGHRS and CDR2 YFSETQ. The CDR3 has 17 residues. The CDR3 is CASSLEPWTSGYNEQFF. The CDR3 region has the DNA TGCGCCAGCAGCTTGGAACCCTGGACTAGCGGGTACAATGAGCAGTTCTTC. The full variable domain, completed using reference TRBV5-1 and TRBJ2-1, is KAGVTQTPRYLIKTRGQQVTLSCSPISGHRSVSWYQQTPGQGLQFLFEYFSETQRNKGNFPGRFSGRQFSNSRSEMNVSTLELGDSALYLCASSLEPWTSGYNEQFFGPGTRLTVL.